One sample yielded the 9 T cell receptor beta chains listed below, sequenced in a study of CD8+ T cells in alopecia areata (dated by TCRdb to the late 2010s). The receptor library was made with the immunoSEQ multiplex PCR assay. RNA was extracted from all samples and reverse transcribed into cDNA, which served as template for TCR sequencing. Imported from immuneACCESS, the table was reduced by TCRdb to in-frame sequences with V and J called. These copies leave out some clones; in studies compared against another copy, an unresolved V gene accounts for under half, and the cause of the remainder is not known. The table for this sample lists approximately 150,000 clones; roughly 58% of them were counted only once. The ten biggest clones cover roughly 16% of the sample. This specimen's treatment or condition label, per the study, means: oral pan-JAK inhibitor, 5-10 mg twice daily. The sample consisted of CD4+ T cells sorted from blood, taken at week 56, from a patient treated with tofacitinib. The source of these receptors is a human donor with alopecia areata.

This rearrangement joins TRBV7-3 to TRBJ2-1, with 8 bases lining up with TRBD2. Per germline, CDR1 SGHTA and CDR2 FQGTGA. Trimming removed 5 bases from V and 10 bases from J; junction bases left unmatched: 10. This CDR3 contains 14 residues. CDR3 protein: CASSQGAGALEQFF. The CDR3 DNA reads as TGTGCCAGCAGCCAAGGAGCGGGGGCCCTAGAGCAGTTCTTC.

This chain joins TRBV18 and TRBJ2-2; D is uncertain. V dropped 0 bases and J dropped 4 bases, with 6 bases sitting between them. The CDR3 is made up of 14 amino acids. Germline CDR1 and CDR2: KGHSH and LQKENI. The DNA for the CDR3 is TGTGCCAGCTCACCACCCGGGCTCACCGGGGAGCTGTTTTTT. Translated: CASSPPGLTGELFF.

This rearrangement joins TRBV6-1 to TRBJ1-5, with D perhaps matching TRBD1 (5 bases). This CDR3 is 14 amino acids long. CDR1 MNHNS and CDR2 SASEGT come from the germline V gene. The V end was cut by 6 bases, the J end by 7 bases, with 16 bases between. This CDR3 is CASRLGGNRQPQHF. The CDR3 region has the DNA TGTGCCAGCAGATTGGGGGGGAATCGGCAGCCCCAGCATTTT.

The sample holds a few counts of this clone. V is TRBV27 and J is TRBJ1-6; D gene ambiguous. Trimming shortened V by 4 bases and J by 6 bases, and 10 bases separated the two germline ends. Germline V gene data show CDR1 as MNHEY and CDR2 as SMNVEV (reference sequence). The CDR3 length is 14 residues. The CDR3 sequence is CASSSPGLNSPLHF. DNA for the CDR3: TGTGCCAGCAGTTCCCCGGGCCTTAATTCACCCCTCCACTTT.

The chain uses TRBV7-2 and TRBJ1-2; no firm D call. Germline CDR1 is SGHTA and CDR2 is FQGNSA. This CDR3 is built from 12 residues. V lost 6 bases and J 6 bases, leaving 11 bases between the germline ends. Here the CDR3 reads CASRIGYDGYTF. For the CDR3, the DNA is TGTGCCAGCAGGATAGGGTATGATGGCTACACCTTC. The full variable domain, completed using reference TRBV7-2 and TRBJ1-2, is GAGVSQSPSNKVTEKGKDVELRCDPISGHTALYWYRQSLGQGLEFLIYFQGNSAPDKSGLPSDRFSAERTGGSVSTLTIQRTQQEDSAVYLCASRIGYDGYTFGSGTRLTVV.

A few counts support this clone. This rearrangement joins TRBV6-1 to TRBJ2-5; weak D call: TRBD2 (5 bases). Trimming shortened V by 2 bases and J by 4 bases, and 8 bases separated the two germline ends. Germline assignment: CDR1 MNHNS and CDR2 SASEGT. This CDR3 has 13 residues. CDR3 residues: CASSERGLETQYF. The CDR3 DNA sequence: TGTGCCAGCAGTGAACGAGGGCTAGAGACCCAGTACTTC.

For this clone: Other nucleotide sequences from this sample produce the same CDR3. The chain has TRBV18 and TRBJ1-1; D not resolved. CDR1 KGHSH and CDR2 LQKENI come from the germline V gene. CDR3 length equals 13 residues. The V end was cut by 1 base, the J end by 5 bases, with 8 bases between. CDR3 loop: CASSPRGGTEAFF. The CDR3 DNA sequence: TGTGCCAGCTCACCACGGGGTGGGACTGAAGCTTTCTTT.

V and J are TRBV5-1 and TRBJ1-4; D not resolved. Trimming took 0 bases from V and 4 from J, leaving 7 bases between them. The length of the CDR3 is 14 residues. Germline CDR1 SGHRS, CDR2 YFSETQ. CDR3 amino acids: CASSLGSLNEKLFF. CDR3 in DNA: TGCGCCAGCAGCTTGGGCAGCCTTAATGAAAAACTGTTTTTT.

The V and J genes are TRBV4-1 and TRBJ1-4; 9 nucleotides align to TRBD1. Germline CDR1 and CDR2: MGHRA and YSYEKL. The V gene end was trimmed by 3 bases and the J gene end by 6 bases; junction bases not matched to a gene: 5. The CDR3 length is 15 residues. As DNA, the CDR3 is TGCGCCAGCAGCCATCCGGGACAGGGCGATGAAAAACTGTTTTTT. This sequence encodes CASSHPGQGDEKLFF.